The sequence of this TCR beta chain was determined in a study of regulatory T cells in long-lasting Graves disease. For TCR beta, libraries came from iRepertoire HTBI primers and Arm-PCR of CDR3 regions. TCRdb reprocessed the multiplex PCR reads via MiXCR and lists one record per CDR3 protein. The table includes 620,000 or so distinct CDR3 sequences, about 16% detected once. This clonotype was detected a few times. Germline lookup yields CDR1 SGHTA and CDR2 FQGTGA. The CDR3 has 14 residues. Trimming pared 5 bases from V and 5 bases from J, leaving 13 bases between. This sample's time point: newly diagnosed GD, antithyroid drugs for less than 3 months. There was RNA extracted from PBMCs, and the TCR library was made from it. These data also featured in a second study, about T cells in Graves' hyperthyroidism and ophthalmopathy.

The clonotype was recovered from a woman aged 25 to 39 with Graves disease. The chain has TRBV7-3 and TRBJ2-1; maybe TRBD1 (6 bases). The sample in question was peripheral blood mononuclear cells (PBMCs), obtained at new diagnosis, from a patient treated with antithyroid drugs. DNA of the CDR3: TGTGCCAGCAGCCCCGACAGGAGTCACAATGAGCAGTTCTTC. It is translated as CASSPDRSHNEQFF.